This note documents a single T cell receptor (beta chain) sequence. Its antigen is unknown. The authors ran a second PCR of roughly 7 to 11 cycles using a sample-barcoded 5' primer and a J-beta primer mix. MiXCR was run by TCRdb on the 5' RACE reads, yielding one entry per CDR3 protein. The repertoire holds more than 800,000 distinct CDR3 sequences, with less than 35% as singletons. The sample comes from a study of blood T cells in healthy people across ages. Study-level points and caveats: The long-lived group displayed more naive CD4+ cells, plus higher diversity, than the aged donors did.

Trimming stripped 4 bases from V and 6 bases from J, with 14 bases between. The V gene's germline CDR1 is SGHKS and CDR2 YYEKEE (reference sequence). The CDR3 extends over 14 amino acids. The rearrangement uses TRBV5-5 and TRBJ1-5; the D is unclear. The sequenced sample was blood. The source is an elderly woman in good health. As DNA, the CDR3 is TGTGCCAGCAGCCAGGACCTATATTTTCAGCCCCAGCATTTT. Amino acids: CASSQDLYFQPQHF.